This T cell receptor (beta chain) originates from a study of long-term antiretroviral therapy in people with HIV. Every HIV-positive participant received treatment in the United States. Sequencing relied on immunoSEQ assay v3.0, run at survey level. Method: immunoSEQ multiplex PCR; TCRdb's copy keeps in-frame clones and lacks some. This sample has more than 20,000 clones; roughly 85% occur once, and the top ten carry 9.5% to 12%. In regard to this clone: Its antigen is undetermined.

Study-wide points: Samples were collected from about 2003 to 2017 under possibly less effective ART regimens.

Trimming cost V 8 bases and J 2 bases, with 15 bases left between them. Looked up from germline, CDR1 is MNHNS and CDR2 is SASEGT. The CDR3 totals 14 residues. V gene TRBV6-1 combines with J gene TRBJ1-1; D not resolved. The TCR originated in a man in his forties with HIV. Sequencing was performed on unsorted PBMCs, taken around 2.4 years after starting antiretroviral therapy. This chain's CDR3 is CASLGLGSNTEAFF. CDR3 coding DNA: TGTGCCAGCTTAGGGCTAGGCAGTAACACTGAAGCTTTCTTT.